This paragraph covers one T cell receptor beta chain sequence. A multiplex PCR was run with 60 Vbeta primers and 13 Jbeta primers. Using immunoSEQ multiplex PCR, the repertoire was profiled, and TCRdb retains in-frame clones only, with some absent. The profile shows approximately 100,000 clones, 78% of them singletons. The data are from a study of cytomegalovirus exposure and HLA in healthy donors. The V gene's germline CDR1 is SGDLS and CDR2 YYNGEE. V was cut by 3 bases and J by 1 base, with 14 bases left in between. The CDR3 sequence is 16 residues long. Source material: PBMCs. The clonotype originates from a woman in her 40s in good health and CMV-seropositive. J is TRBJ2-4 and V is TRBV9, with TRBD2 as a possible D gene (5 bases). The CDR3 protein is CASSERGSVAKNIQYF. The DNA of the CDR3 is TGTGCCAGCAGCGAGAGAGGGAGCGTGGCCAAAAACATTCAGTACTTC.